Each of the 4 T cell receptor beta chains below was sequenced from the same sample in a study of cytomegalovirus exposure and HLA in healthy donors. This PCR relied on a set of 60 Vbeta primers and 13 Jbeta primers. Only in-frame clones appear in the TCRdb table, and some are missing; sequencing was by immunoSEQ multiplex PCR. The sample lists tens of thousands of clones, roughly 86% seen once, with roughly 9% in the top ten. The sample was PBMCs. The receptors stem from a man aged 25 to 45 in good health and CMV-seropositive.

V is TRBV15 and J is TRBJ1-1; no definite D call. The V end was cut by 1 base, the J end by 1 base, with 10 bases between. CDR1 and CDR2 from the germline V gene are LNHNV and YYDKDF (reference sequence). The CDR3 loop spans 15 amino acids. CDR3 in DNA: TGTGCCACCAGCAGAGCCCTGAGGGAGAACACTGAAGCTTTCTTT. Translation: CATSRALRENTEAFF.

The chain uses TRBV5-1 and TRBJ1-4; maybe TRBD1 (5 bases). The CDR3 has 16 residues. Trimming left V 0 bases short and J 5 bases short, with 14 bases between. CDR1 and CDR2 from the germline V gene are SGHRS and YFSETQ. This chain's CDR3 is CASSLGTGGRNEKLFF. The CDR3 coding sequence is TGCGCCAGCAGCTTGGGAACGGGGGGACGGAATGAAAAACTGTTTTTT. The full variable domain, rest sourced from reference TRBV5-1 and TRBJ1-4, is KAGVTQTPRYLIKTRGQQVTLSCSPISGHRSVSWYQQTPGQGLQFLFEYFSETQRNKGNFPGRFSGRQFSNSRSEMNVSTLELGDSALYLCASSLGTGGRNEKLFFGSGTQLSVL.

The chain has TRBV5-4 and TRBJ2-6; D gene ambiguous. Per the germline V gene, CDR1 is SGHNT and CDR2 is YYREEE (reference sequence). CDR3 length: 17 amino acids. V lost 0 bases and J lost 0, with 10 bases in between. CDR3 amino acids: CASSLGAMYSGANVLTF. The CDR3 DNA reads TGTGCCAGCAGCTTGGGAGCGATGTACTCTGGGGCCAACGTCCTGACTTTC. Based on the CDR3 plus reference TRBV5-4 and TRBJ2-6, the full variable domain is ETGVTQSPTHLIKTRGQQVTLRCSSQSGHNTVSWYQQALGQGPQFIFQYYREEENGRGNFPPRFSGLQFPNYSSELNVNALELDDSALYLCASSLGAMYSGANVLTFGAGSRLTVL.

The chain combines TRBV7-9 with TRBJ1-4; D may be TRBD1 (6 bases). Germline-derived CDR1 and CDR2 are SEHNR and FQNEAQ (reference sequence). Trimming shortened V by 0 bases and J by 13 bases, and 9 bases separated the two germline ends. The CDR3 runs 12 residues. This CDR3 is CASSLAGTLLFF. Written as DNA, the CDR3 is TGTGCCAGCAGCTTAGCTGGGACACTACTGTTTTTT.